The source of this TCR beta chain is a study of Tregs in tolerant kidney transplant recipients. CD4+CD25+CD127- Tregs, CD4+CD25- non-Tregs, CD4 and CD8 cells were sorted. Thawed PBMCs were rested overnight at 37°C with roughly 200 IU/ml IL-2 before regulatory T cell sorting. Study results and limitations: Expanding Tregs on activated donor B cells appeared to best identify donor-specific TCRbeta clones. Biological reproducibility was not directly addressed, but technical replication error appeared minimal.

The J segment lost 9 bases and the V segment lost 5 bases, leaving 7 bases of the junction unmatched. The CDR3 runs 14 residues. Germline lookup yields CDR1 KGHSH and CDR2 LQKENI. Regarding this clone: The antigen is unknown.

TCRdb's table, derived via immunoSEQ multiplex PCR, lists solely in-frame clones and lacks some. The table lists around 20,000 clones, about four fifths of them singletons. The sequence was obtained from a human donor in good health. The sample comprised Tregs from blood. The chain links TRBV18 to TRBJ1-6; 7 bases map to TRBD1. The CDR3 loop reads CASSADRPGSPLHF. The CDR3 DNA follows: TGTGCCAGCTCAGCGGACAGGCCGGGTTCACCCCTCCACTTT.